One and the same sample provided the 15 T cell receptor beta chains below, sequenced in a study of cytomegalovirus exposure and HLA in healthy donors. Vbeta (60) and Jbeta (13) primers were used in the PCR. Clones were sequenced by immunoSEQ multiplex PCR, and TCRdb holds only the in-frame ones, with some missing. The sample contains around 190,000 clones, around 80% of which appear only once. Sample: PBMCs. The receptors come from a man in his thirties or forties in good health and CMV-seronegative.

For the CDR3, the DNA is TGTGCCAGCAGTTACGGGGGGGATCAAGAAAAACTGTTTTTT. This codes for CASSYGGDQEKLFF. J is TRBJ1-4 and V is TRBV6-8; the D gene is possibly TRBD1 (5 bases). V was pared by 2 bases and J by 8 bases, with 12 bases between. CDR3 size: 14 residues. Germline CDR1 and CDR2: MNHGY and SAAAGT.

This clone has more than one count but fewer than ten. The rearrangement uses TRBV5-1 and TRBJ1-1; D is ambiguous. Germline CDR1 SGHRS, CDR2 YFSETQ. The CDR3 is made up of 14 amino acids. Trimming pared 0 bases from V and 4 bases from J, leaving 10 bases between. The CDR3 is CASSLEYFSTEAFF. In DNA form, the CDR3 reads TGCGCCAGCAGCTTGGAGTACTTTTCCACTGAAGCTTTCTTT.

This rearrangement joins TRBV4-2 to TRBJ2-3, with TRBD1 matching 8 bases. Germline V lookup: CDR1 LGHNA, CDR2 YNFKEQ. With V trimmed by 3 bases and J by 0 bases, 2 bases remained unmatched. The CDR3 contains 15 residues. DNA of the CDR3: TGTGCCAGCAGCCAGACAGGGGTCAGCACAGATACGCAGTATTTT. Its protein product is CASSQTGVSTDTQYF.

The chain carries TRBV2 and TRBJ2-7, with TRBD1 identical over 7 bases. Germline lookup yields CDR1 SNHLY and CDR2 FYNNEI. The CDR3 is made up of 14 amino acids. The J segment lost 1 base and the V segment lost 11 bases, leaving 11 bases of the junction unmatched. CDR3 region: CAGQQGRFSYEQYF. CDR3 nucleotides: TGTGCCGGACAACAGGGGCGCTTTTCCTACGAGCAGTACTTC. The full variable domain, its missing parts supplied by reference TRBV2 and TRBJ2-7, is EPEVTQTPSHQVTQMGQEVILRCVPISNHLYFYWYRQILGQKVEFLVSFYNNEISEKSEIFDDQFSVERPDGSNFTLKIRSTKLEDSAMYFCAGQQGRFSYEQYFGPGTRLTVT.

The V gene is TRBV11-2, the J gene TRBJ2-5; tentative D call: TRBD1 (5 bases). This CDR3 is built from 14 residues. CDR1 is SGHAT, CDR2 FQNNGV, per germline. V lost 5 bases to trimming and J lost 1 base, with 11 bases between them. CDR3 nucleotides: TGTGCCAGCAGCGAAGGACACCTCCAAGAGACCCAGTACTTC. Translated, it gives CASSEGHLQETQYF.

This sequence joins TRBV25-1 and TRBJ2-5; D possibly corresponds to TRBD2 (6 bases). With 3 bases removed from V and 3 bases from J, the gap between germline ends came to 14 bases. CDR1 and CDR2 from the germline V gene are MGHDK and SYGVNS. The CDR3 runs 15 residues. The CDR3 DNA sequence: TGTGCCAGCAGTGAGGAGGGAAACTATGAAGAGACCCAGTACTTC. Amino acids: CASSEEGNYEETQYF.

This rearrangement joins TRBV27 to TRBJ2-1; the match to TRBD2 covers 14 bases. The CDR3 spans 15 residues. In germline, CDR1 is MNHEY, CDR2 SMNVEV (reference sequence). V gave up 4 bases and J gave up 7 bases; unmatched junction bases: 3. The CDR3 sequence: CASSSTSGRANEQFF. The CDR3 DNA sequence: TGTGCCAGCAGTTCGACTAGCGGGAGGGCGAATGAGCAGTTCTTC.

This chain connects TRBV30 to TRBJ2-3, with no clear D. The CDR3 loop spans 11 amino acids. Trimming stripped 4 bases from V and 8 bases from J, with 10 bases between. In germline, CDR1 is GTSNPN, CDR2 SVGIG (reference sequence). The CDR3 region is CAWTKLSTQYF. The CDR3 bases are TGTGCCTGGACCAAATTGAGTACGCAGTATTTT.

The V and J genes are TRBV2 and TRBJ2-5; D call uncertain. The V gene's germline CDR1 is SNHLY and CDR2 FYNNEI. V dropped 4 bases and J dropped 3 bases, with 6 bases sitting between them. The length of the CDR3 is 12 residues. CDR3 amino acids: CASSAAEETQYF. In nucleotides, the CDR3 is TGTGCCAGCAGTGCGGCGGAAGAGACCCAGTACTTC.

The rearrangement links TRBV4-1 to TRBJ2-2; 7 bases line up with TRBD2. After removal of 7 bases from V and 6 bases from J, the junction contained 11 bases not matched to a gene. Germline CDR1 is MGHRA and CDR2 is YSYEKL. The CDR3 totals 15 residues. CDR3 nucleotides: TGCGCCAGCAAAAAAGACTCGGCGGGGGCCGGGGAGCTGTTTTTT. This sequence encodes CASKKDSAGAGELFF.

This chain joins TRBV6-1 and TRBJ2-1; 10 bases are a match to TRBD2. Germline CDR1 MNHNS, CDR2 SASEGT. This CDR3 region has 15 residues. V dropped 2 bases and J dropped 3; count of bases not matched to a gene: 1. CDR3: CASSELAGDYNEQFF. CDR3 bases: TGTGCCAGCAGTGAACTAGCGGGGGACTACAATGAGCAGTTCTTC.

V is TRBV6-5 and J is TRBJ2-4; possibly TRBD2 for D (6 bases). V was clipped by 3 bases and J by 2 bases, with 14 bases between them. Germline V lookup: CDR1 MNHEY, CDR2 SVGAGI. The CDR3 is 16 residues long. Written as DNA, the CDR3 is TGTGCCAGCAGTTATGGTTTAGGGAGGACCAAAAACATTCAGTACTTC. It yields the protein CASSYGLGRTKNIQYF.

This rearrangement joins TRBV13 to TRBJ2-7; TRBD2 matches at 11 bases. This CDR3 has 14 amino acids. From germline, CDR1 is PRHDT and CDR2 FYEKMQ (reference sequence). V lost 5 bases and J lost 5; bases outside the gene matches: 5. For the CDR3, the DNA is TGTGCCAGCAGCCTGGGACTAGCGGCCGACGAGCAGTACTTC. It encodes CASSLGLAADEQYF.

The J gene is TRBJ2-1, the V gene TRBV2; 7 bases map to TRBD2. CDR1 and CDR2 (germline): SNHLY, FYNNEI. CDR3 length: 16 residues. The trim removed 3 bases at V and 2 bases at J, leaving 7 bases unmatched. The CDR3 DNA follows: TGTGCCAGCAGTGAGTATGGCCGGGAGGCCTACAATGAGCAGTTCTTC. Its protein is CASSEYGREAYNEQFF.

This clone was detected a few times. The chain uses TRBV27 and TRBJ2-1; the match to TRBD2 covers 13 bases. Per the germline V gene, CDR1 is MNHEY and CDR2 is SMNVEV (reference sequence). The V gene end was trimmed by 0 bases and the J gene end by 6 bases; junction bases not matched to a gene: 11. The CDR3 spans 19 residues. As DNA, the CDR3 is TGTGCCAGCAGTTTATCTATCTGGCGCGGGACTAGCGGGGTCAATGAGCAGTTCTTC. Translation: CASSLSIWRGTSGVNEQFF.